This T cell receptor beta chain originates from a study of identical twins. Study-level results: Analyses based on zero insertions could be partly confounded by invariant MAIT and iNKT cells. Abundant beta clonotypes from cord blood had fewer insertions, unlike memory repertoires, which showed none. Twin pairs' shared out-of-frame alpha sequences were enriched in low generation probability.

TCRdb re-called the 5' RACE reads with MiXCR, one entry per CDR3 protein. In the table there are 600,000 to 700,000 distinct CDR3 sequences, 20% to 25% of which are singletons. This clonotype was picked up a small number of times. Antigen specificity is unknown. The CDR3 sequence is 15 residues long. V was pared by 6 bases and J by 1 base, with 9 bases of the junction left unmatched. The germline CDR1 and CDR2 sequences are DFQATT and SNEGSKA (reference sequence). This same sample was also taken into another study, of T cells expressing NK-cell markers.

What was sequenced was PBMCs. The sequence derives from a woman aged 18-29 years in good health. J is TRBJ2-1 and V is TRBV20-1; TRBD2 matches at 7 bases. The CDR3 nucleotides read TGCAGTGCCCTAAGGGGAGGGATTTCCTACAATGAGCAGTTCTTC. Translation gives CSALRGGISYNEQFF.